Listed below are T cell receptor beta chains from one sample, sequenced in a study of T cells after yellow fever vaccination. MiXCR, applied by TCRdb to the 5' RACE reads, yields one record per CDR3 protein. The data contain 500,000 to 550,000 distinct CDR3 sequences, 20% to 25% of them seen just once; the ten biggest clones take up roughly a sixth. Here the sequenced sample was PBMCs, taken roughly 23 days after the first yellow fever vaccination. The source is a man between 18 and 35 years old who received the YFV17D yellow fever vaccine. Each CDR3 is given with its conserved first and last residue. Fields, in order: clone size, D gene, V gene, J gene, CDR3 length, CDR3 protein, CDR3 DNA. D genes are given only for firm matches. Clone size appears in some rows only: once, few, many, or a class for an expanded clone.

abundance: -; d_gene: -; v_gene: TRBV7-2; j_gene: TRBJ1-5; len: 15; CDR3aa: CASSLVQGLAQPQHF; CDR3nt: TGTGCCAGCAGCTTAGTACAGGGACTGGCCCAGCCCCAGCATTTT
abundance: -; d_gene: -; v_gene: TRBV7-9; j_gene: TRBJ2-2; len: 14; CDR3aa: CAADSEAGSGELFF; CDR3nt: TGTGCCGCAGATTCTGAAGCCGGCTCCGGGGAGCTGTTTTTT
abundance: -; d_gene: TRBD1; v_gene: TRBV5-4; j_gene: TRBJ2-3; len: 15; CDR3aa: CASSRGTGPADTQYF; CDR3nt: TGTGCCAGCAGCAGGGGGACAGGGCCTGCAGATACGCAGTATTTT
abundance: -; d_gene: -; v_gene: TRBV9; j_gene: TRBJ2-3; len: 16; CDR3aa: CASSHSRDGGTDTQYF; CDR3nt: TGTGCCAGCAGTCATAGCCGGGACGGGGGCACAGATACGCAGTATTTT
abundance: few; d_gene: -; v_gene: TRBV20-1; j_gene: TRBJ2-2; len: 14; CDR3aa: CSASSGSGTGELFF; CDR3nt: TGCAGTGCTAGTTCAGGGTCGGGCACCGGGGAGCTGTTTTTT
abundance: -; d_gene: -; v_gene: TRBV18; j_gene: TRBJ2-3; len: 12; CDR3aa: CASSSTPDTQYF; CDR3nt: TGTGCCAGCTCGTCCACCCCAGATACGCAGTATTTT
abundance: few; d_gene: TRBD1; v_gene: TRBV6-2/TRBV6-3; j_gene: TRBJ1-5; len: 15; CDR3aa: CASSFTGGAGQPQHF; CDR3nt: TGTGCCAGCAGTTTCACAGGGGGCGCGGGTCAGCCCCAGCATTTT
abundance: -; d_gene: TRBD2; v_gene: TRBV27; j_gene: TRBJ2-5; len: 14; CDR3aa: CASRSAGGSETQYF; CDR3nt: TGTGCCAGCAGATCTGCGGGGGGGAGTGAGACCCAGTACTTC
abundance: -; d_gene: -; v_gene: TRBV6-1; j_gene: TRBJ2-4; len: 17; CDR3aa: CASSPRGAALSKNIQYF; CDR3nt: TGTGCCAGCAGTCCGAGGGGGGCTGCCTTATCCAAAAACATTCAGTACTTC
abundance: many; d_gene: TRBD1; v_gene: TRBV5-1; j_gene: TRBJ2-7; len: 15; CDR3aa: CASTPTGTGGNEQYF; CDR3nt: TGCGCCAGCACCCCTACCGGGACAGGGGGCAACGAGCAGTACTTC
abundance: -; d_gene: -; v_gene: TRBV20-1; j_gene: TRBJ1-6; len: 13; CDR3aa: CSAIPGGVKPLHF; CDR3nt: TGCAGTGCTATTCCAGGAGGTGTGAAACCCCTCCACTTT
abundance: many; d_gene: -; v_gene: TRBV5-1; j_gene: TRBJ2-3; len: 14; CDR3aa: CASSLEGAGDTQYF; CDR3nt: TGCGCCAGCAGCTTGGAAGGGGCAGGCGATACGCAGTATTTT
abundance: few; d_gene: TRBD2; v_gene: TRBV28; j_gene: TRBJ2-5; len: 16; CDR3aa: CASSLLAGRLQETQYF; CDR3nt: TGTGCCAGCAGTTTATTAGCGGGGAGGCTCCAAGAGACCCAGTACTTC
abundance: few; d_gene: -; v_gene: TRBV7-3; j_gene: TRBJ2-3; len: 13; CDR3aa: CASSSRLTDTQYF; CDR3nt: TGTGCCAGCAGCTCCCGCCTTACAGATACGCAGTATTTT